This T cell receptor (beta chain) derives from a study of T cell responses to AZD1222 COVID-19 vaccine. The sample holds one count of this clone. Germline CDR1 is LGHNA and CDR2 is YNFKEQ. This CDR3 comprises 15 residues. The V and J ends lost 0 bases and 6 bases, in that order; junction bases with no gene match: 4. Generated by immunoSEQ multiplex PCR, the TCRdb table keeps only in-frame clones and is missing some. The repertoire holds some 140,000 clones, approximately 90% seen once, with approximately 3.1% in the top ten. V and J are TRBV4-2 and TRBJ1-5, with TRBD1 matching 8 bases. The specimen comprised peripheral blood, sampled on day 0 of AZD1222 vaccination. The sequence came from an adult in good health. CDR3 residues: CASSQDQGAFQPQHF. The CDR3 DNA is TGTGCCAGCAGCCAAGACCAGGGGGCATTTCAGCCCCAGCATTTT.